Detailed here is one T cell receptor beta chain. The antigen is undetermined. The sample comes from a study of long-term antiretroviral therapy in people with HIV. Points from the study as a whole: Dominant in the repertoire at all time points were clones expanded before ART. Collection spanned 2004 to 2017; ART regimens may be less effective than current ones. Compared with controls, HIV repertoires showed narrower CDR3 length ranges. In samples taken after ART, diversity increased but remained below transplant donor control levels.

Looked up from germline, CDR1 is MDHEN and CDR2 is SYDVKM. The V and J ends lost 2 bases and 7 bases, in that order; junction bases with no gene match: 7. The CDR3 is made up of 15 amino acids. Researchers ran immunoSEQ v3.0 at survey level. TCRdb keeps only in-frame clones here, not all; method: immunoSEQ multiplex PCR. The top ten hold about an eighth of the sample, which has 35,000 to 45,000 clones, around four fifths seen once. V is TRBV28 and J is TRBJ1-2; 10 bases match TRBD1. The material was unsorted PBMCs, obtained 0.3 years after starting antiretroviral therapy. The receptor's source is a man aged 18 to 29 with HIV. The CDR3 sequence: CASSLAGTGDAGYTF. The DNA of the CDR3 is TGTGCCAGCAGTTTAGCCGGGACAGGGGATGCTGGCTACACCTTC.